A selection of T cell receptor beta chains follows, all from one sample in a study of blood T cell repertoires in COVID-19. Sequencing used immunoSEQ multiplex PCR; TCRdb keeps in-frame clones, though not all of them. Seen here are some 220,000 clones, approximately 80% observed once, and the top ten hold just under 6.5%. Sequencing was performed on peripheral blood. These receptors originate from a woman aged 55 to 70 with active or convalescent COVID-19. The CDR3 runs from the conserved cysteine through the conserved F or W. The D gene is left open where the match is weak. Rows may omit the clone size; those that give it use once, few, many or a size class.

CDR3aa	CDR3nt	abundance	d_gene	v_gene	j_gene
CASSQSAFRRWNTGELFF	TGCGCCAGCAGTCAATCGGCCTTTCGGAGGTGGAACACCGGGGAGCTGTTTTTT	-	-	TRBV23-1	TRBJ2-2
CASSLRQGVYEQYF	TGTGCCAGCAGTTTAAGACAGGGAGTCTACGAGCAGTACTTC	few	TRBD1	TRBV27	TRBJ2-7
CASSPHGGGGTGELFF	TGCGCCAGCAGCCCCCACGGGGGTGGGGGCACCGGGGAGCTGTTTTTT	-	-	TRBV5-1	TRBJ2-2
CASSQTGSSFRYNEQFF	TGTGCCAGCAGCCAAACAGGGTCAAGCTTTCGGTACAATGAGCAGTTCTTC	few	-	TRBV5-6	TRBJ2-1
CASRKPPYGYTF	TGTGCCAGCAGAAAGCCCCCTTATGGCTACACCTTC	-	-	TRBV7-2	TRBJ1-2
CASSTNSGTQYF	TGTGCCAGTAGTACTAACAGCGGGACCCAGTACTTC	-	-	TRBV19	TRBJ2-5
CASSLTLINDRGTGYTF	TGTGCCAGCAGTCTCACATTAATCAACGACAGGGGAACTGGCTACACCTTC	-	TRBD1	TRBV28	TRBJ1-2
CASSLRTGVVPEQFF	TGTGCCAGCAGCTTGCGGACAGGGGTGGTCCCTGAGCAGTTCTTC	-	TRBD1	TRBV5-4	TRBJ2-1
CASSEVTEETQYF	TGTGCCAGCAGTGAAGTTACAGAAGAGACCCAGTACTTC	-	-	TRBV6-1	TRBJ2-5
CSVPGLGSSGELFF	TGCAGCGTACCGGGACTAGGGTCGTCCGGGGAGCTGTTTTTT	few	TRBD2	TRBV29-1	TRBJ2-2
CASSPLFYGYTF	TGTGCCAGCAGCCCTCTATTCTATGGCTACACCTTC	-	-	TRBV5-8	TRBJ1-2
CASSPVGYTF	TGTGCCAGCAGCCCGGTTGGCTACACCTTC	-	-	TRBV6-7	TRBJ1-2
CASHRGGNEKLFF	TGTGCCAGCCACAGGGGCGGGAATGAAAAACTGTTTTTT	-	TRBD1	TRBV7-2	TRBJ1-4
CASSWSGTSSYNEQFF	TGTGCCAGCAGCTGGTCAGGGACTAGCTCCTACAATGAGCAGTTCTTC	-	TRBD2	TRBV27	TRBJ2-1
CASSWDSDTEAFF	TGTGCCAGCAGCTGGGACAGCGACACTGAAGCTTTCTTT	once	TRBD1	TRBV7-9	TRBJ1-1
CASSLVGRGTDTQYF	TGTGCCAGCAGTTTGGTTGGCAGGGGGACAGATACGCAGTATTTT	-	TRBD1	TRBV28	TRBJ2-3
CATQGGVALALNTGELFF	TGTGCCACCCAAGGGGGCGTCGCGCTAGCTTTAAACACCGGGGAGCTGTTTTTT	-	TRBD1	TRBV19	TRBJ2-2
CASRIRGGREETQYF	TGCGCCAGCAGGATCCGGGGAGGTCGGGAAGAGACCCAGTACTTC	-	-	TRBV5-1	TRBJ2-5
CASSTGTGATDTQYF	TGTGCCAGCAGTACCGGGACAGGGGCCACAGATACGCAGTATTTT	-	TRBD1	TRBV6-5	TRBJ2-3
CASSPEGALDYGYTF	TGCGCCAGCAGCCCCGAGGGGGCACTGGACTATGGCTACACCTTC	few	TRBD1	TRBV5-1	TRBJ1-2
CASSLQEGTEAFF	TGTGCCAGCAGCTTACAGGAGGGTACTGAAGCTTTCTTT	-	-	TRBV7-3	TRBJ1-1
CASSPGTRTETQYF	TGTGCCAGCTCACCGGGAACCAGGACTGAGACCCAGTACTTC	-	-	TRBV18	TRBJ2-5
CASRGTSGNNEQFF	TGTGCCAGCCGGGGCACTAGCGGAAACAATGAGCAGTTCTTC	-	TRBD2	TRBV2	TRBJ2-1
CASSPKYSNQPQHF	TGTGCCAGCAGTCCTAAATATAGCAATCAGCCCCAGCATTTT	-	-	TRBV6-5	TRBJ1-5
CASSLYAGNTEAFF	TGTGCCAGCAGCTTATACGCAGGGAACACTGAAGCTTTCTTT	-	-	TRBV7-8	TRBJ1-1
CASSQRTGWENEKLFF	TGTGCCAGCAGCCAAAGGACAGGGTGGGAAAATGAAAAACTGTTTTTT	-	TRBD1	TRBV5-5	TRBJ1-4
CASSPLAASTDTQYF	TGTGCCAGCTCACCCTTAGCGGCAAGCACAGATACGCAGTATTTT	-	-	TRBV18	TRBJ2-3
CSVVGDRGRYGYTF	TGCAGCGTTGTTGGGGACAGGGGCCGCTATGGCTACACCTTC	-	TRBD1	TRBV29-1	TRBJ1-2
CASSLGGGTGTEAFF	TGTGCCAGCAGCCTGGGCGGGGGGACCGGCACTGAAGCTTTCTTT	few	-	TRBV14	TRBJ1-1
CASSVGRGSSYNSPLHF	TGTGCCAGCAGCGTCGGAAGGGGGAGCTCCTATAATTCACCCCTCCACTTT	-	-	TRBV3-1/TRBV3-2	TRBJ1-6
CASSFGGTSTDTQYF	TGTGCCAGCAGCTTCGGGGGAACGAGCACAGATACGCAGTATTTT	-	-	TRBV5-6	TRBJ2-3
CASSSGTGLNDGNQPQHF	TGTGCCAGCAGCTCCGGGACAGGGTTGAACGATGGCAATCAGCCCCAGCATTTT	-	TRBD1	TRBV7-8	TRBJ1-5
CASSLRGYGYTF	TGTGCCAGCAGCTTGAGGGGGTATGGCTACACCTTC	-	-	TRBV5-6	TRBJ1-2
CASREGLGAGELFF	TGTGCCAGCAGAGAGGGACTAGGTGCCGGGGAGCTGTTTTTT	-	TRBD2	TRBV9	TRBJ2-2
CSAVPGQPMDEQFF	TGCAGCGCCGTCCCGGGACAACCTATGGATGAGCAGTTCTTC	few	-	TRBV29-1	TRBJ2-1
CASRSGTGFPNTEAFF	TGTGCCAGCAGATCCGGGACAGGGTTCCCGAACACTGAAGCTTTCTTT	-	TRBD1	TRBV11-3	TRBJ1-1
CASSPPGLVSEQYF	TGTGCCAGCAGCCCCCCGGGACTAGTCTCCGAGCAGTACTTC	-	TRBD2	TRBV3-1/TRBV3-2	TRBJ2-7
CASNPRVLAGIVEQFF	TGTGCCAGTAATCCTCGGGTACTAGCGGGAATCGTTGAGCAGTTCTTC	-	TRBD2	TRBV19	TRBJ2-1
CASSRRPGTSDNEQFF	TGTGCCAGCAGCCGACGACCCGGGACTAGCGACAATGAGCAGTTCTTC	-	TRBD2	TRBV7-8	TRBJ2-1